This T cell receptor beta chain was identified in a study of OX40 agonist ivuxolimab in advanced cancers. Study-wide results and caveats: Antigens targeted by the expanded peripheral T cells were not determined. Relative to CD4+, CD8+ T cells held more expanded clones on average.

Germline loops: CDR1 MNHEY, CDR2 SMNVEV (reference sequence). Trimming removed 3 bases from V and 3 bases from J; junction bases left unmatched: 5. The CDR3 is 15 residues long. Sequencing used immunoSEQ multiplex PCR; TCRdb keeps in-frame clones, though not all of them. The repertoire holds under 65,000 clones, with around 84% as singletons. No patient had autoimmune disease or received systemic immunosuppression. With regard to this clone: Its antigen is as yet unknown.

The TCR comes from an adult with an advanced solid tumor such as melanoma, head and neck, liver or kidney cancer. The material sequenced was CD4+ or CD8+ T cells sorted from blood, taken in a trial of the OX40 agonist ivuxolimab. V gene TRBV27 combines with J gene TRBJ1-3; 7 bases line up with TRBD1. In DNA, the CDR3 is TGTGCCAGCAGTTTGCGCCAGGGGGGTGGAAACACCATATATTTT. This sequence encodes CASSLRQGGGNTIYF.